A single T cell receptor beta chain is shown here with its context. This CDR3 is also generated by other DNA sequences in the sample. This table comes from immunoSEQ multiplex PCR, and its TCRdb copy is limited to in-frame clones, with some not included. Counted here are roughly 2.4 million clones, 90% to 96% occurring once; the ten biggest clones make up 0.13%. This record belongs to a study of shared clonotypes between healthy human individuals. Between the trimmed V and J ends, which lost 5 bases and 2 bases, there was a span of 9 bases. Germline values: CDR1 SGHTA, CDR2 FQGNSA. The CDR3 extends over 13 amino acids.

This TCR derives from a man aged 18 to 30 in good health. The genes are TRBV7-2 and TRBJ1-1; D is uncertain. The sequenced material came from naive CD4+ T cells sorted from blood. This sample's subset: CD45RA+ positively selected. CDR3 DNA sequence: TGTGCCAGCAGCCCTACCAGAAACACTGAAGCTTTCTTT. Its protein product is CASSPTRNTEAFF.